The 10 T cell receptor beta chains below were found in one sample sequenced in a study of cytomegalovirus exposure and HLA in healthy donors. The PCR made use of 60 Vbeta and 13 Jbeta primers. Profiling relied on immunoSEQ multiplex PCR, and the TCRdb table lists in-frame clones only, not all of them. Of just over 150,000 clones in the sample, around 80% were seen once. The material sequenced was PBMCs. The origin of the receptors is a male donor in good health and CMV-seropositive.

The V gene is TRBV4-2, the J gene TRBJ2-1; 13 bases align to TRBD2. Germline loops: CDR1 LGHNA, CDR2 YNFKEQ. The ends lost 1 base at V and 6 bases at J; junction bases unmatched: 3. CDR3 length equals 16 residues. Written as DNA, the CDR3 is TGTGCCAGCAGCCAAGGAAGGACTAGCGGGAGCAATGAGCAGTTCTTC. Translating gives CASSQGRTSGSNEQFF.

In this sample, this clone turned up once. V gene TRBV7-3 combines with J gene TRBJ2-3; D unclear. Looked up from germline, CDR1 is SGHTA and CDR2 is FQGTGA. V lost 1 base, J lost 5 bases, and 16 bases lay in between. The CDR3 is made up of 16 amino acids. The DNA of the CDR3 is TGTGCCAGCAGCTTAAGCCCCTCCCAGGCGAGAGATACGCAGTATTTT. Amino acid sequence: CASSLSPSQARDTQYF.

This clone was seen only once. The chain has TRBV7-6 and TRBJ2-2, with 14 nucleotides matching TRBD2. CDR3 size: 16 residues. The trim removed 4 bases at V and 6 bases at J, leaving 4 bases unmatched. Germline V gives CDR1 SGHVS, CDR2 FNYEAQ. This chain's CDR3 is CASSSPTSGRAGELFF. CDR3 DNA sequence: TGTGCCAGCAGCTCACCGACTAGCGGGAGGGCCGGGGAGCTGTTTTTT. Based on the CDR3 plus reference TRBV7-6 and TRBJ2-2, the full variable domain is GAGVSQSPRYKVTKRGQDVALRCDPISGHVSLYWYRQALGQGPEFLTYFNYEAQQDKSGLPNDRFSAERPEGSISTLTIQRTEQRDSAMYRCASSSPTSGRAGELFFGEGSRLTVL.

The V and J genes are TRBV9 and TRBJ2-1; 14 nucleotides match TRBD2. This CDR3 comprises 17 residues. CDR1 is SGDLS and CDR2 is YYNGEE in the germline V gene. V lost 2 bases to trimming and J lost 10 bases; unmatched junction nucleotides: 11. For the CDR3, the DNA is TGTGCCAGCAGCGTGGGGACTAGCGGGAGTTCCCTTGTGGAGCAGTTCTTC. Translating gives CASSVGTSGSSLVEQFF.

The rearrangement joins TRBV18 to TRBJ2-2; D gene ambiguous. Germline V lookup: CDR1 KGHSH, CDR2 LQKENI. CDR3 length equals 13 residues. Trimming took 1 base from V and 7 from J, leaving 7 bases between them. The CDR3 nucleotides read TGTGCCAGCTCACCACAGCAGGACGGGGAGCTGTTTTTT. Amino acids: CASSPQQDGELFF.

The chain uses TRBV4-1 and TRBJ2-7, with 7 bases fitting TRBD2. The junction had 7 bases not matched to a gene; V was cut back by 0 bases and J by 2 bases. The germline gives CDR1 MGHRA, CDR2 YSYEKL. CDR3 length equals 16 residues. For the CDR3, the DNA is TGCGCCAGCAGCCAAGATCCGGGGGGTAGTGCCTACGAGCAGTACTTC. Amino acids: CASSQDPGGSAYEQYF.

The V and J genes are TRBV7-2 and TRBJ1-2; possibly TRBD1 for D (5 bases). The V and J ends lost 5 bases and 8 bases respectively, with 18 bases between them. The CDR3 has 14 amino acids. Germline CDR1 reads SGHTA; CDR2 reads FQGNSA. DNA of the CDR3: TGTGCCAGCAGCAGCCAGGGCAGGGTTCAGGGCTACACCTTC. Protein: CASSSQGRVQGYTF.

V and J are TRBV7-8 and TRBJ2-3, with 7 bases fitting TRBD1. This CDR3 has 16 amino acids. Per the germline V gene, CDR1 is SGHVS and CDR2 is FQNEAQ. Losses at the gene ends were 3 bases for V and 3 bases for J; bases not matched to a gene: 9. DNA of the CDR3: TGTGCCAGCAGCTTCCCCAACAGGGGTGGGACAGATACGCAGTATTTT. As protein: CASSFPNRGGTDTQYF.

This rearrangement joins TRBV15 to TRBJ2-7; 7 bases map to TRBD1. CDR1 and CDR2 (germline): LNHNV, YYDKDF (reference sequence). Trimming removed 2 bases from V and 2 bases from J; junction bases left unmatched: 9. This CDR3 comprises 16 residues. The CDR3 spells CATSRSLTGKAYEQYF. The CDR3 nucleotides read TGTGCCACCAGCAGATCCCTGACAGGGAAGGCCTACGAGCAGTACTTC.

This sequence joins TRBV28 and TRBJ1-2; the D gene is possibly TRBD1 (5 bases). Trimming removed 3 bases from V and 3 bases from J, with 14 bases in between. There are 15 residues in the CDR3. Germline CDR1 is MDHEN and CDR2 is SYDVKM. CDR3 in amino acids: CASSLAGGGYYGYTF. CDR3 coding DNA: TGTGCCAGCAGTTTGGCGGGGGGGGGTTACTATGGCTACACCTTC.